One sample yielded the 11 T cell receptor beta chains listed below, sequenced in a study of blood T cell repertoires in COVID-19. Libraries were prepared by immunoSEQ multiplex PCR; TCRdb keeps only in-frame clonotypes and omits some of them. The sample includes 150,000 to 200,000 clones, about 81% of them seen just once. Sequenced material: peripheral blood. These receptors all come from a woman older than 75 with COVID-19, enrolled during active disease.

The CDR3, as DNA: TGTGCCAGCAGCCGAGGGACAGGGGACTCCTACGAGCAGTACTTC. It encodes CASSRGTGDSYEQYF. This sequence joins TRBV7-8 and TRBJ2-7; 10 bases are shared with TRBD1. CDR1 is SGHVS and CDR2 is FQNEAQ in the germline V gene. With 5 bases clipped from V and 0 bases from J, the junction kept 4 bases outside the gene matches. This CDR3 spans 15 amino acids.

This chain's CDR3 is CASSFQGTGSGNQPQHF. The CDR3, as DNA: TGTGCCAGCAGTTTCCAAGGGACAGGGAGCGGCAATCAGCCCCAGCATTTT. The chain links TRBV28 to TRBJ1-5, with 9 bases fitting TRBD1. The CDR3 is made up of 17 amino acids. V was pared by 3 bases and J by 2 bases, with 8 bases of the junction left unmatched. CDR1 is MDHEN and CDR2 is SYDVKM in the germline V gene.

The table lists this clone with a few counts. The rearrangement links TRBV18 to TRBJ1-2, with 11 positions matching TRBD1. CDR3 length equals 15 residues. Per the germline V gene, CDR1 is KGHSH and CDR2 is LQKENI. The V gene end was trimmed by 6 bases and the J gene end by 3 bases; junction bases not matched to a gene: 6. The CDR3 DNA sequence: TGTGCCAGCTCCCTCGGACAGGGGGCGGACTATGGCTACACCTTC. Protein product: CASSLGQGADYGYTF. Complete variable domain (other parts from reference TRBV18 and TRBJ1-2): NAGVMQNPRHLVRRRGQEARLRCSPMKGHSHVYWYRQLPEEGLKFMVYLQKENIIDESGMPKERFSAEFPKEGPSILRIQQVVRGDSAAYFCASSLGQGADYGYTFGSGTRLTVV.

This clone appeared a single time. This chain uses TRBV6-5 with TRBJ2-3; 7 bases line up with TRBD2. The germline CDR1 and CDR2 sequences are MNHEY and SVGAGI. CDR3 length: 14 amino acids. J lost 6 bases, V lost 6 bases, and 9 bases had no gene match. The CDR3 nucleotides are TGTGCCAGCAGACTAGCGTTCCCCTGGGATACGCAGTATTTT. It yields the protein CASRLAFPWDTQYF.

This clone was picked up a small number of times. The CDR3 DNA follows: TGTGCCAGCAGTTATGCCTACACAGATACGCAGTATTTT. It translates to CASSYAYTDTQYF. The V call is TRBV6-6, the J call TRBJ2-3; D is unresolved. This CDR3 contains 13 residues. V lost 3 bases, J lost 2 bases, and 6 bases lay in between. Per germline, CDR1 MNHNY and CDR2 SVGAGI (reference sequence).

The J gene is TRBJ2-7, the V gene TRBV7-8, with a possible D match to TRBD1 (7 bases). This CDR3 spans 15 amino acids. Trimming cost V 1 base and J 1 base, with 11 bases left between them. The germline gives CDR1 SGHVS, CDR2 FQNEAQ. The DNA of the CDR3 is TGTGCCAGCAGCTTAGAACCAGGGGGGTCCTACGAGCAGTACTTC. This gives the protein CASSLEPGGSYEQYF.

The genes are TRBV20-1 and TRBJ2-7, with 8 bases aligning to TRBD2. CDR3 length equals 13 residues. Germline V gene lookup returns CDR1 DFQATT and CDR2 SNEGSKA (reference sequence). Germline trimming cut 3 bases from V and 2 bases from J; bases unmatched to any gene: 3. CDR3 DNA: TGCAGTGCTAGTATAGCGGGAACCTACGAGCAGTACTTC. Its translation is CSASIAGTYEQYF.

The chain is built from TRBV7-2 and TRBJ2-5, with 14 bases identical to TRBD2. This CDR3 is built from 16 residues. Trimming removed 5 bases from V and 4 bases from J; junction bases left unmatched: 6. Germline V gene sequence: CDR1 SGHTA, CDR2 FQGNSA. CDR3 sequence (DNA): TGTGCCAGCAGCACCAGGACTAGCGGGGGGCCAGAGACCCAGTACTTC. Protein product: CASSTRTSGGPETQYF.

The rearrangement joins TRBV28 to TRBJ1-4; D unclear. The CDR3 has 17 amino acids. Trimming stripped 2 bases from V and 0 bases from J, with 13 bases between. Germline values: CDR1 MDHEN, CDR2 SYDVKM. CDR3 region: CASSLAGSNPTNEKLFF. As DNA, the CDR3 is TGTGCCAGCAGTTTAGCGGGTTCGAACCCAACTAATGAAAAACTGTTTTTT.

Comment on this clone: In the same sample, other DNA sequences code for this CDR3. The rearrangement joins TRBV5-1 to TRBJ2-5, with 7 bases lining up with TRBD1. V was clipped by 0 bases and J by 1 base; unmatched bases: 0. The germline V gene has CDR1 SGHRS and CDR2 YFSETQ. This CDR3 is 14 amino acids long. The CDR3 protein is CASSLGTGQETQYF. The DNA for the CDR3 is TGCGCCAGCAGCTTGGGGACAGGCCAAGAGACCCAGTACTTC.

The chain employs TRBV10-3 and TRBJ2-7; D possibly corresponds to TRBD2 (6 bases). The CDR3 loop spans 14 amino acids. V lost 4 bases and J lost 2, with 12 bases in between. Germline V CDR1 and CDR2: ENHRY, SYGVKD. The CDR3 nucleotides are TGTGCCATCAGTGGGGGACTTGCAACCTACGAGCAGTACTTC. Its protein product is CAISGGLATYEQYF.